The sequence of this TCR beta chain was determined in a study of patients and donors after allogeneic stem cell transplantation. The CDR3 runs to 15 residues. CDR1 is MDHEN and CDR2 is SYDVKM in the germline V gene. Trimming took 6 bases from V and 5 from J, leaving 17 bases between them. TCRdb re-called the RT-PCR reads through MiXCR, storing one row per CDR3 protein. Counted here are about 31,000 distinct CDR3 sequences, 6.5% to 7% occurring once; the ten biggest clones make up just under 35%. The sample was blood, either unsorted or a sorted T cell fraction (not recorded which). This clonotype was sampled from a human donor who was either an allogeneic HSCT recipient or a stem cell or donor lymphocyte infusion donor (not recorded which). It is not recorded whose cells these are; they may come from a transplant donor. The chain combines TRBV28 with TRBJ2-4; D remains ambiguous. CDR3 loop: CASSILVPGQNIQYF. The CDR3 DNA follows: TGTGCCAGCAGCATTCTGGTACCCGGCCAAAACATTCAGTACTTC. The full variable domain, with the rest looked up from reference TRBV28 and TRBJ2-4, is DVKVTQSSRYLVKRTGEKVFLECVQDMDHENMFWYRQDPGLGLRLIYFSYDVKMKEKGDIPEGYSVSREKKERFSLILESASTNQTSMYLCASSILVPGQNIQYFGAGTRLSVL.